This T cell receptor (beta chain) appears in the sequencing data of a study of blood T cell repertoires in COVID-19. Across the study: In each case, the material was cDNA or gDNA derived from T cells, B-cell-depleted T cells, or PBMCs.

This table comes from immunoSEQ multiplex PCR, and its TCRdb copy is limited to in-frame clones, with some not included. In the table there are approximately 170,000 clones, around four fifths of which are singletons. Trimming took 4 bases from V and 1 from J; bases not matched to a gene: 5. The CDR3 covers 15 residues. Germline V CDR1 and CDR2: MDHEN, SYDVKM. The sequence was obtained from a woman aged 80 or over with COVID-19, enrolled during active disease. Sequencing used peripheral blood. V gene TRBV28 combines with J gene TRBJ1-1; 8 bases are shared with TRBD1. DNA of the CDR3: TGTGCCAGCAGTTCTTGGACAGGGAAGAACACTGAAGCTTTCTTT. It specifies CASSSWTGKNTEAFF.